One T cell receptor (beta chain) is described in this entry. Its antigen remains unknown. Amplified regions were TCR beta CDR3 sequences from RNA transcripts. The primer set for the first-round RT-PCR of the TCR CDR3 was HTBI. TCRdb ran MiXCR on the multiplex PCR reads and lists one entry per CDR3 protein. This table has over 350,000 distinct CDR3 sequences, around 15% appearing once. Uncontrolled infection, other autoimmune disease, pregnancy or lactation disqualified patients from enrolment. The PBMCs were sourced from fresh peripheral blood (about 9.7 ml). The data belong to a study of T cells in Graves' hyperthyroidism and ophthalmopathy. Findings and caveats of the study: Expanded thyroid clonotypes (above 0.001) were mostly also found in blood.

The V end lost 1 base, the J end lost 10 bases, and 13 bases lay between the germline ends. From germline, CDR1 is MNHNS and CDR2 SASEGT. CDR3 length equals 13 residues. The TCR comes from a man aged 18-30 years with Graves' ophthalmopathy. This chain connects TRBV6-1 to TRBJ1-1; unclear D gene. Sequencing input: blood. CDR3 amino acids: CASSEVPGIGAFF. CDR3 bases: TGTGCCAGCAGTGAAGTACCAGGAATCGGAGCTTTCTTT.